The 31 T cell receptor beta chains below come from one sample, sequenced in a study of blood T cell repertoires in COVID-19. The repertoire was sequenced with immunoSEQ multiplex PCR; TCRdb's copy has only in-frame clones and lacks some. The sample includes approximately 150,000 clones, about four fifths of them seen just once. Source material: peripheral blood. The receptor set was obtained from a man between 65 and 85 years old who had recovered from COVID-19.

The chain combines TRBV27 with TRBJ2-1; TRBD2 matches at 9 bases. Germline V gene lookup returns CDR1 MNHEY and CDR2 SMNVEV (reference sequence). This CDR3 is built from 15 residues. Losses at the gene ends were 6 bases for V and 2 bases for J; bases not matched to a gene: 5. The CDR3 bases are TGTGCCAGCAGCCCTAGACTAGCGGCCTACAATGAGCAGTTCTTC. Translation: CASSPRLAAYNEQFF.

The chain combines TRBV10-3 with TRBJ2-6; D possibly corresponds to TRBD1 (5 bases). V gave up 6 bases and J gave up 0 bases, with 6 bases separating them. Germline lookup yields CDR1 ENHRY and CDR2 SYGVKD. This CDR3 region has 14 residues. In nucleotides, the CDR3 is TGTGCCATCAGCCAGGGCTCTGGGGCCAACGTCCTGACTTTC. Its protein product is CAISQGSGANVLTF.

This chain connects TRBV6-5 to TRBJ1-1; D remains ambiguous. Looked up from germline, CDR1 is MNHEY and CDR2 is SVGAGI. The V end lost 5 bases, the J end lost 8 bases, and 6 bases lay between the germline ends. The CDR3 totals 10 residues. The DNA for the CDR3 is TGTGCCAGCAGTACAATAGAAGCTTTCTTT. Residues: CASSTIEAFF.

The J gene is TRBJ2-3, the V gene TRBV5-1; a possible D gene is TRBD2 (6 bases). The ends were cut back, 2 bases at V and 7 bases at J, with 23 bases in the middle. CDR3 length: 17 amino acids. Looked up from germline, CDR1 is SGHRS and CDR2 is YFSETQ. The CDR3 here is CASSFRDSVGNRYTQYF. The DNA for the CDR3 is TGCGCCAGCAGCTTCCGGGACTCGGTGGGAAATCGCTATACGCAGTATTTT.

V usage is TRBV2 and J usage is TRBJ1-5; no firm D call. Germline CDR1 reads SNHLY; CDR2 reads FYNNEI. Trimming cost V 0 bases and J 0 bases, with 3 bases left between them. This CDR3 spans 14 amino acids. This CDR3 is CASSEALSNQPQHF. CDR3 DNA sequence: TGTGCCAGCAGTGAAGCACTTAGCAATCAGCCCCAGCATTTT.

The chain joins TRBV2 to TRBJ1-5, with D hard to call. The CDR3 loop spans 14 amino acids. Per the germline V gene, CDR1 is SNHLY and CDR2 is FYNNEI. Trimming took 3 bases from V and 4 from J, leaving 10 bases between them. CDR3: CASSELQNNQPQHF. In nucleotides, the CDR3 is TGTGCCAGCAGTGAGCTACAGAATAATCAGCCCCAGCATTTT.

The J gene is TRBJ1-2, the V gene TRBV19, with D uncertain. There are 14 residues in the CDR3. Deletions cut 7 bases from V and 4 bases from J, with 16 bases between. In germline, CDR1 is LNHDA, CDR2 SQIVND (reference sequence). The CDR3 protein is CASTSIGLGYGYTF. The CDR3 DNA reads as TGTGCCAGTACTTCGATCGGGTTGGGCTATGGCTACACCTTC. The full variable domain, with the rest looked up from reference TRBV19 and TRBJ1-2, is DGGITQSPKYLFRKEGQNVTLSCEQNLNHDAMYWYRQDPGQGLRLIYYSQIVNDFQKGDIAEGYSVSREKKESFPLTVTSAQKNPTAFYLCASTSIGLGYGYTFGSGTRLTVV.

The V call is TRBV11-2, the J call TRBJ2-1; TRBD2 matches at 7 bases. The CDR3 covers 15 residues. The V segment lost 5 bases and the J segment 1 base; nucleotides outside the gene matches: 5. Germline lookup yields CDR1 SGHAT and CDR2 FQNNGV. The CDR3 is CASSLIAGSYNEQFF. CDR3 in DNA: TGTGCCAGCAGCCTGATAGCGGGTTCCTACAATGAGCAGTTCTTC.

The CDR3 loop is CASSAPRGQGYGYTF. As DNA, the CDR3 is TGCGCCAGCAGCGCACCCAGGGGGCAGGGCTATGGCTACACCTTC. This rearrangement joins TRBV5-1 to TRBJ1-2; the match to TRBD1 covers 8 bases. CDR3 size: 15 residues. Trimming at V came to 4 bases and at J to 4 bases, leaving 9 bases not matched to a gene. Germline CDR1 is SGHRS and CDR2 is YFSETQ.

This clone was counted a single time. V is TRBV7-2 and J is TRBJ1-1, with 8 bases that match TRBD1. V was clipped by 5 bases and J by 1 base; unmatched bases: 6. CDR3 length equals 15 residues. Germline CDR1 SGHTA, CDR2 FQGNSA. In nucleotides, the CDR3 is TGTGCCAGCAGCCCGGCGGACAGGGCGAACACTGAAGCTTTCTTT. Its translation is CASSPADRANTEAFF.

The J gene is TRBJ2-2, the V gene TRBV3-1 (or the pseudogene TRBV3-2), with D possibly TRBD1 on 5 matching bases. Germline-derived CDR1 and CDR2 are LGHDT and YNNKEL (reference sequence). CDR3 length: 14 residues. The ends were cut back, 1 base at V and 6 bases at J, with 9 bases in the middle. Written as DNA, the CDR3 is TGTGCCAGCAGCCAAGGGGGCGTCTCCGGGGAGCTGTTTTTT. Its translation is CASSQGGVSGELFF.

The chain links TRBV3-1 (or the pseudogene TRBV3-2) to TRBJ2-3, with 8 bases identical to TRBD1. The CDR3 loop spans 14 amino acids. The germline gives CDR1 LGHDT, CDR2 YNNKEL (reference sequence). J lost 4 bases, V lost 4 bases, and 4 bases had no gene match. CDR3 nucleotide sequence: TGTGCCAGCAGCCGTGGACAGGGAGCAGATACGCAGTATTTT. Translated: CASSRGQGADTQYF.

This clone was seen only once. CDR3 coding DNA: TGTGCCAGCAGCGTCGCGGAGGGACTGGATGAAAAACTGTTTTTT. Its protein is CASSVAEGLDEKLFF. The chain joins TRBV9 to TRBJ1-4; tentative D call: TRBD1 (5 bases). CDR3 length: 15 amino acids. Trimming took 2 bases from V and 6 from J, leaving 14 bases between them. CDR1 is SGDLS and CDR2 is YYNGEE in the germline V gene.

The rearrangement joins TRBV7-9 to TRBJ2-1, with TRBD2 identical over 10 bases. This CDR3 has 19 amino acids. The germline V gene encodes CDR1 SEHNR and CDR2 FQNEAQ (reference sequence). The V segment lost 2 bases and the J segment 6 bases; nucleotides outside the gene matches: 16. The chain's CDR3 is CASSLLVLGSSGSPNEQFF. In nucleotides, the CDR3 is TGTGCCAGCAGCTTACTGGTGCTAGGGTCTAGCGGGAGCCCCAATGAGCAGTTCTTC.

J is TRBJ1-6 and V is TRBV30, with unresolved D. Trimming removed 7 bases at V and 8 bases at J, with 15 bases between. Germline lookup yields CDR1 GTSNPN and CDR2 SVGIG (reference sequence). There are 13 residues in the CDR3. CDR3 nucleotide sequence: TGTGCCTACAAACGGGATCAAGATTCACCCCTCCACTTT. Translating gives CAYKRDQDSPLHF.

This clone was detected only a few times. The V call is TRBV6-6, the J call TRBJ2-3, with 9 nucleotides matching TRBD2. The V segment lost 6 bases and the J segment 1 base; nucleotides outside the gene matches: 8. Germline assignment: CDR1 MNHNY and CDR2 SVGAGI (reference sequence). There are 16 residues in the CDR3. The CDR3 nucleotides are TGTGCCAGCAGCCCTTCGTGGACTAGCGGCACAGATACGCAGTATTTT. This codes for CASSPSWTSGTDTQYF.

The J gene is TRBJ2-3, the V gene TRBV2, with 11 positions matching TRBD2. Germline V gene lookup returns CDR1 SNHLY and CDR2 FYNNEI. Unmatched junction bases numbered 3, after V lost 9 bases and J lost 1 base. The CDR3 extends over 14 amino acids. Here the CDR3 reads CAREGLAGTDTQYF. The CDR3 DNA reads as TGTGCCAGGGAGGGACTAGCGGGCACAGATACGCAGTATTTT.

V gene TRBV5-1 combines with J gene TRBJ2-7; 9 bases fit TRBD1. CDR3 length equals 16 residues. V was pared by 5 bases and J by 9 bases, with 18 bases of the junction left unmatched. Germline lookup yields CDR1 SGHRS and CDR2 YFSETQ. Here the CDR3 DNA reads TGCGCCAGCAGTTCGAATAGGGGACAGGGAGCTACGAGGCAGTACTTC. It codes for CASSSNRGQGATRQYF.

CDR3 region: CASSRPQYEQYF. Here the CDR3 DNA reads TGTGCCAGCAGCCGCCCACAATACGAGCAGTACTTC. V gene TRBV12-3 or TRBV12-4 combines with J gene TRBJ2-7; no definite D call. This CDR3 has 12 residues. The V and J ends lost 6 bases and 4 bases respectively, with 10 bases between them.

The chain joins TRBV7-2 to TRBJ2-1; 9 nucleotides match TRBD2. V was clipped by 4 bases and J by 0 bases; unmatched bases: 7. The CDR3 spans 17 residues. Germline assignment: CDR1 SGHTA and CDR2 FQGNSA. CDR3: CASSSLRGGGSYNEQFF. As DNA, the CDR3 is TGTGCCAGCAGCTCCTTGCGGGGGGGAGGCTCCTACAATGAGCAGTTCTTC.

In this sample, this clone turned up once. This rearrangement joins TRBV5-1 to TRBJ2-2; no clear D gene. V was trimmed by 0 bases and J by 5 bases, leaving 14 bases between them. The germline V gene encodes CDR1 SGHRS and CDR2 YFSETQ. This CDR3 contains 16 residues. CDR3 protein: CASSLGFSDVTGELFF. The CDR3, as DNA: TGCGCCAGCAGCTTGGGTTTTTCAGATGTAACCGGGGAGCTGTTTTTT.

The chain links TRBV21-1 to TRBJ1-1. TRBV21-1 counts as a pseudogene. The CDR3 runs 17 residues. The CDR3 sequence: CASSTRRKEEVNTEAFF. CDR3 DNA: TGTGCCAGCAGCACTCGACGAAAGGAGGAGGTGAACACTGAAGCTTTCTTT.

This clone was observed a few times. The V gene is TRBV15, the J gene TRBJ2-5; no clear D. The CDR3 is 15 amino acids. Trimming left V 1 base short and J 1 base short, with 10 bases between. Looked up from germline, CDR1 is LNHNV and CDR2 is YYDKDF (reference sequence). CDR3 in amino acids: CATSRAPEFQETQYF. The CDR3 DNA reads TGTGCCACCAGCAGAGCCCCGGAGTTCCAAGAGACCCAGTACTTC.

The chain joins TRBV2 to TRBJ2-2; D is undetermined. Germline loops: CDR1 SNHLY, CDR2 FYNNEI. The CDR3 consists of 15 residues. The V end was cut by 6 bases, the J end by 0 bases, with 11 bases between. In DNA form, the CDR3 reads TGTGCCAGCAGCGGCAGGAACTCGAACACCGGGGAGCTGTTTTTT. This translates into CASSGRNSNTGELFF.

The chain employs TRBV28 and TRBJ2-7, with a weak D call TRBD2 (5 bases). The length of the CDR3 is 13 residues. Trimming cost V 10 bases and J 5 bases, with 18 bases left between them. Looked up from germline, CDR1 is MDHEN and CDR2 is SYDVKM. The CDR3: CATKDGRGNEQYF. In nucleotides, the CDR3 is TGTGCCACTAAGGACGGCCGGGGTAACGAGCAGTACTTC.

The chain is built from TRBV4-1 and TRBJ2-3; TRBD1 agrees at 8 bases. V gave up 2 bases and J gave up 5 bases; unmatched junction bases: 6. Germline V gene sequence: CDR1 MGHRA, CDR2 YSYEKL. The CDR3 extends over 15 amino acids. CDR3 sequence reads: CASSQTDREIDTQYF. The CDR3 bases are TGCGCCAGCAGCCAAACGGACAGGGAGATAGATACGCAGTATTTT.

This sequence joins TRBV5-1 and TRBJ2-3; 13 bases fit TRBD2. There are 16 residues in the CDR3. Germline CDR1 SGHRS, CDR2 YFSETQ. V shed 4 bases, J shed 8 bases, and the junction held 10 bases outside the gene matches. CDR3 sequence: CASSRTSGSTQGTQYF. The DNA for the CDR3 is TGCGCCAGCAGCCGGACTAGCGGGAGCACACAGGGTACGCAGTATTTT.

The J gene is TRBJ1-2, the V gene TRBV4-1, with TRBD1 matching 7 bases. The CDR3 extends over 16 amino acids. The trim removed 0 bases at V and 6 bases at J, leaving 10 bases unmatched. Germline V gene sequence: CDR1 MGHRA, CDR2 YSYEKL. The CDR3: CASSQDRGTGDHGYTF. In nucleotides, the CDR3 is TGCGCCAGCAGCCAAGACCGTGGCACAGGGGATCATGGCTACACCTTC.

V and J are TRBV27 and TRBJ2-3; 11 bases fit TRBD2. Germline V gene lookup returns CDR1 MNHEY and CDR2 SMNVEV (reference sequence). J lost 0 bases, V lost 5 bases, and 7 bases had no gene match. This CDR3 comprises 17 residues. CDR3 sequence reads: CASSPRLAGISTDTQYF. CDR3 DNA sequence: TGTGCCAGCAGTCCACGACTAGCGGGGATTAGCACAGATACGCAGTATTTT.

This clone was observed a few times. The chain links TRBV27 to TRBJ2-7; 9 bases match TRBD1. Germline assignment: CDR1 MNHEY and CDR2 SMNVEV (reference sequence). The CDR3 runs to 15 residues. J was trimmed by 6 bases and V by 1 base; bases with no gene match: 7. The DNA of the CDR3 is TGTGCCAGCAGTTTATATGGGACAGGGTATGGCGAGCAGTACTTC. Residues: CASSLYGTGYGEQYF.

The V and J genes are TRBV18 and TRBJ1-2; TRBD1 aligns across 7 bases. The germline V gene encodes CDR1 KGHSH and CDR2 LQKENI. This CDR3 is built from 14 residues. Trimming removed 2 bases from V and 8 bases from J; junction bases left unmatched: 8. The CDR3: CASSPSDRPGGYTF. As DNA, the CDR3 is TGTGCCAGCTCACCATCGGACAGGCCCGGGGGCTACACCTTC.